This T cell receptor (beta chain) originates from a study of blood T cell repertoires in COVID-19. As for the study in general: Sources were T cells, B-cell-depleted T cells, or PBMCs; the material itself was cDNA or gDNA.

Clones were read by immunoSEQ multiplex PCR, and TCRdb kept only the in-frame ones, dropping some. In the table there are about 49,000 clones, around 82% of which are singletons. This clone was seen just once. The CDR3 contains 12 residues. V was cut by 5 bases and J by 8 bases, with 10 bases left in between. The germline gives CDR1 SEHNR, CDR2 FQNEAQ (reference sequence). Sequenced: peripheral blood. This TCR was sampled from a woman aged 60-75 years with acute or convalescent COVID-19. This chain connects TRBV7-9 to TRBJ2-1; tentatively, D is TRBD2 (5 bases). The CDR3 DNA sequence: TGTGCCAGCAGCCCCATCGGGGATGAGCAGTTCTTC. Translated: CASSPIGDEQFF.